The sequence of this TCR beta chain was determined in a study of beta chain features in type 1 diabetes. Study details: Patient and healthy donor groups were alike in age, gender and cell yields.

V lost 5 bases, J lost 0 bases, and 11 bases lay in between. Germline CDR1 is SEHNR and CDR2 is FQNEAQ (reference sequence). The length of the CDR3 is 14 residues. Central memory, naive, regulatory and stem cell-like memory CD4+ cells were sorted by CD45RO/CCR7/CD25/CD127/CD95/CD27. TCRB transcripts that were expressed got sequenced, as all of the isolated RNA had been reverse transcribed. Roughly 3.57 million reads on average were seen across naive, central memory and regulatory T cell samples. The data were produced by immunoSEQ multiplex PCR, yet TCRdb's version contains in-frame clones alone and is incomplete. Among about 930,000 clones listed, roughly 15% were seen once. This clone was detected a few times.

The sample comprised naive CD4+ T cells from blood. This clonotype was sampled from a woman between 18 and 29 years old in good health. The chain has TRBV7-9 and TRBJ2-7; no reliable D call. For the CDR3, the DNA is TGTGCCAGCAGCCCCAACTACCACTCCTACGAGCAGTACTTC. Amino acids: CASSPNYHSYEQYF.